The TCR beta chain described here comes from a study of blood T cell repertoires in COVID-19. Overall study: Donors in the United States, Italy and Spain gave samples during acute or convalescent COVID-19. The analysed material was cDNA or gDNA that came from T cells, B-cell-depleted T cells, or PBMCs.

Original analysis: Amplified reference gene primers provided the basis for estimating nucleated cell counts. Produced via immunoSEQ multiplex PCR; TCRdb's table is partial and in-frame only. The D gene and trimming were derived from the DNA, and the V and J assignments and clone size from that table. The sample has 260,000 or so clones; 83% are singletons. Looked up from germline, CDR1 is KGHSY and CDR2 is FQNENV. Unmatched junction bases numbered 9, after V lost 4 bases and J lost 2 bases. This CDR3 contains 16 residues. The sample taken for sequencing was peripheral blood. This clonotype was obtained from a man older than 75 with acute or convalescent COVID-19. This chain joins TRBV16 and TRBJ2-5, with 8 bases matching TRBD2. The CDR3 reads CASSPREGSRQETQYF. The CDR3 nucleotides are TGTGCCAGCAGCCCCCGGGAGGGGAGTCGGCAAGAGACCCAGTACTTC.